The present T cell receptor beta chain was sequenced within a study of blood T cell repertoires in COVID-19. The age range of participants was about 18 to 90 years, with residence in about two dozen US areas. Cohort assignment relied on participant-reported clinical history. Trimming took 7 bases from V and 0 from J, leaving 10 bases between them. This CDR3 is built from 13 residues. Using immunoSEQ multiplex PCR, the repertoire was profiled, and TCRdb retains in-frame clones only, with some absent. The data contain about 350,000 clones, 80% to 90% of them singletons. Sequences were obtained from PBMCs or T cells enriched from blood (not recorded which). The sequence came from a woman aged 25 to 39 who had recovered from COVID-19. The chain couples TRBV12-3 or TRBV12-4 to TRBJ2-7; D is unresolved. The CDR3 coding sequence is TGTGCCAGCACCCCGGGTCTCTCCTACGAGCAGTACTTC. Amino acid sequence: CASTPGLSYEQYF.